The source of this T cell receptor beta chain is a study of blood T cell repertoires in COVID-19. Study in general: Collection of acute and convalescent COVID-19 samples took place in the United States, Italy and Spain. Nucleic acid was either cDNA or gDNA, and it came from T cells, B-cell-depleted T cells, or PBMCs.

As processed by the authors: Scientists estimated how many nucleated cells there were by amplifying reference gene primers. Data came from immunoSEQ multiplex PCR; TCRdb stores just in-frame clones and leaves some out. V, J and clone size are taken as reported in that table, and D and trimming were inferred from the DNA itself. The table has 210,000 or so clones, about nine tenths seen once; the top ten hold approximately 7%. Germline loops: CDR1 SGHVS, CDR2 FQNEAQ. The CDR3 totals 13 residues. Deletions cut 1 base from V and 3 bases from J, with 6 bases between. The clonotype was recovered from a man between 40 and 49 years old with acute or convalescent COVID-19. What was sequenced was peripheral blood. The gene calls are TRBV7-8 and TRBJ1-1; the D is unclear. The CDR3 protein is CASSLGSDTEAFF. The CDR3 DNA sequence: TGTGCCAGCAGCTTAGGGTCGGACACTGAAGCTTTCTTT.